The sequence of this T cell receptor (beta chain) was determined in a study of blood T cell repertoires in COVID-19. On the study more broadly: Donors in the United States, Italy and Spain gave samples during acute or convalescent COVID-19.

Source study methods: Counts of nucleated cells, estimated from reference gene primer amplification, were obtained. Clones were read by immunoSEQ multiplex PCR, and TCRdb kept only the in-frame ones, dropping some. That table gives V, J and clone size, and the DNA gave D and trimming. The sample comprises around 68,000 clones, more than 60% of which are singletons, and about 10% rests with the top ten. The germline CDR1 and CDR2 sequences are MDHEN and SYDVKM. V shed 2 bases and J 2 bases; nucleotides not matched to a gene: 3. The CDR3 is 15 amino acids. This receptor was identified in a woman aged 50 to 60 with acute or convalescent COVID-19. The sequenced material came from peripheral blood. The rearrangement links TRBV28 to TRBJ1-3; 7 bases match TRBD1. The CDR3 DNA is TGTGCCAGCAGTTTACTGGACAGGCCTGGAAACACCATATATTTT. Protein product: CASSLLDRPGNTIYF.